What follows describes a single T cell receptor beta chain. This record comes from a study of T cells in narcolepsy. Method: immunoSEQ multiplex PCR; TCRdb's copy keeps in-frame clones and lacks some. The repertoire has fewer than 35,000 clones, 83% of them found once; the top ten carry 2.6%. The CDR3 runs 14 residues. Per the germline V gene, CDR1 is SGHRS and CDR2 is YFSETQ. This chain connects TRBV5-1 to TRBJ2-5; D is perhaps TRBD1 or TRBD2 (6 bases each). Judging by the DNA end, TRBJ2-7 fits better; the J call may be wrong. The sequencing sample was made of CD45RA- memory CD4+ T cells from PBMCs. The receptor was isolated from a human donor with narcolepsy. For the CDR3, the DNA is TGCGCCAGCAAAGAGGGGGTAGCGGCCTACGAGCAGTACTTC. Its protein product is CASKEGVAAYEQYF.